These 20 T cell receptor beta chains originate from one sample sequenced in a study of T cells in Graves' hyperthyroidism and ophthalmopathy. TCR beta CDR3 regions were amplified from RNA. First-round RT-PCR with HTBI primers amplified the TCR CDR3 region. Using its own MiXCR run on the multiplex PCR reads, TCRdb lists one record per CDR3 protein. The table records roughly 180,000 distinct CDR3 sequences, 15% to 20% of them present only once. The specimen was blood. These receptors were obtained from a woman between 45 and 60 years old with Graves' hyperthyroidism.

The chain carries TRBV4-3 and TRBJ2-5, with 8 positions matching TRBD1. Germline trimming cut 1 base from V and 4 bases from J; bases unmatched to any gene: 11. Looked up from germline, CDR1 is LGHNA and CDR2 is YSLEER. CDR3 size: 17 residues. Here the CDR3 reads CASSQGPGQVGGETQYF. In DNA, the CDR3 is TGCGCCAGCAGCCAAGGTCCGGGACAGGTTGGGGGAGAGACCCAGTACTTC.

This clonotype has a count of ten or more. The gene calls are TRBV27 and TRBJ1-6; no firm D call. Germline V gives CDR1 MNHEY, CDR2 SMNVEV (reference sequence). The V end was cut by 4 bases, the J end by 6 bases, with 10 bases between. The CDR3 is 14 residues long. CDR3 residues: CASSYRDTNSPLHF. In DNA, the CDR3 is TGTGCCAGCAGTTACCGGGATACTAATTCACCCCTCCACTTT.

V gene TRBV7-2 combines with J gene TRBJ1-6; D not resolved. Trimming cost V 4 bases and J 7 bases, with 11 bases left between them. Germline CDR1 reads SGHTA; CDR2 reads FQGNSA. The CDR3 runs 14 residues. This CDR3 is CASSSQRANSPLHF. The CDR3 DNA is TGTGCCAGCAGCTCCCAAAGGGCGAATTCACCCCTCCACTTT.

In its sample, this clonotype was seen many times. The gene calls are TRBV7-3 and TRBJ1-1; D remains ambiguous. The V gene's germline CDR1 is SGHTA and CDR2 FQGTGA. This CDR3 is 13 amino acids long. Trimming pared 5 bases from V and 0 bases from J, leaving 7 bases between. In nucleotides, the CDR3 is TGTGCCAGCAGCCTTCATATGAACACTGAAGCTTTCTTT. Its protein is CASSLHMNTEAFF.

This clonotype was seen many times. The gene calls are TRBV3-1 and TRBJ2-2, with unresolved D. The CDR3 extends over 14 amino acids. Germline V CDR1 and CDR2: LGHDT, YNNKEL (reference sequence). Trimming removed 2 bases from V and 0 bases from J, with 4 bases in between. The CDR3 is CASSQRPNTGELFF. DNA of the CDR3: TGTGCCAGCAGCCAACGGCCGAACACCGGGGAGCTGTTTTTT.

A few counts support this clonotype. This chain links TRBV4-1 with TRBJ1-4; TRBD1 might be the D (6 bases). The CDR3 spans 17 residues. Trimming removed 4 bases at V and 4 bases at J, with 19 bases between. CDR1 MGHRA and CDR2 YSYEKL come from the germline V gene. The CDR3, as DNA: TGCGCCAGCAGCCTACTCGGGGGCGGTGTGCTTAATGAAAAACTGTTTTTT. This codes for CASSLLGGGVLNEKLFF.

The chain couples TRBV5-6 to TRBJ1-5; D might be TRBD1 (6 bases). Germline V lookup: CDR1 SGHDT, CDR2 YYEEEE. Trimming removed 1 base at V and 3 bases at J, with 14 bases between. The CDR3 extends over 16 amino acids. CDR3 protein: CASSLQLGQINQPQHF. CDR3 nucleotides: TGTGCCAGCAGCTTGCAGTTAGGACAGATCAATCAGCCCCAGCATTTT. The full variable domain, in which reference TRBV5-6 and TRBJ1-5 provide the parts outside the CDR3, is DAGVTQSPTHLIKTRGQQVTLRCSPKSGHDTVSWYQQALGQGPQFIFQYYEEEERQRGNFPDRFSGHQFPNYSSELNVNALLLGDSALYLCASSLQLGQINQPQHFGDGTRLSIL.

The chain combines TRBV3-1 with TRBJ2-7; TRBD1 aligns across 8 bases. The CDR3 is made up of 15 amino acids. Germline CDR1 reads LGHDT; CDR2 reads YNNKEL (reference sequence). V lost 3 bases, J lost 5 bases, and 9 bases stayed unmatched. The chain's CDR3 is CASSHAGDRGNEQYF. The CDR3 region has the DNA TGTGCCAGCAGCCATGCCGGCGACAGGGGCAACGAGCAGTACTTC.

This clonotype has just a few counts. The junction departs from the called germline gene at one end, perhaps through a read error. The chain is built from TRBV9 and TRBJ2-1; 7 nucleotides agree with TRBD2. The CDR3 has 15 residues. Germline loops: CDR1 SGDLS, CDR2 YYNGEE. CDR3 DNA: TGTGCCAGCACTCTCGGGGGGAGCTCCTACGATGAGCAGTTCTTC. Translated: CASTLGGSSYDEQFF.

This clonotype was observed many times. The V gene is TRBV6-1, the J gene TRBJ1-6; possibly TRBD1 for D (5 bases). The V end lost 8 bases, the J end lost 1 base, and 15 bases lay between the germline ends. The length of the CDR3 is 16 residues. Germline CDR1 MNHNS, CDR2 SASEGT. CDR3 protein: CASGSTGTSYNSPLHF. CDR3 sequence (DNA): TGTGCCAGCGGAAGTACCGGGACTTCCTATAATTCACCCCTCCACTTT.

Ten or more counts support this clonotype. In DNA, the CDR3 is TGTGCCAGCAGTTCAATACCGGGACTCGCGAATGAGCAGTTCTTC. Translating gives CASSSIPGLANEQFF. The V call is TRBV7-2, the J call TRBJ2-1; tentative D call: TRBD2 (6 bases). Germline CDR1 SGHTA, CDR2 FQGNSA. This CDR3 is built from 15 residues. Trimming shortened V by 6 bases and J by 7 bases, and 19 bases separated the two germline ends.

This clonotype was counted ten times or more. J is TRBJ1-1 and V is TRBV5-1; TRBD1 agrees at 7 bases. The germline V gene encodes CDR1 SGHRS and CDR2 YFSETQ. V trimming: 2 bases; J trimming: 7 bases; junction bases outside the gene matches: 2. The CDR3 loop spans 12 amino acids. The CDR3 loop reads CASSLQGIEAFF. As DNA, the CDR3 is TGCGCCAGCAGCTTACAGGGGATTGAAGCTTTCTTT.

This chain joins TRBV6-1 and TRBJ2-3; TRBD1 matches at 7 bases. Losses at the gene ends were 6 bases for V and 3 bases for J; bases not matched to a gene: 6. There are 14 residues in the CDR3. Germline V gives CDR1 MNHNS, CDR2 SASEGT. The CDR3 nucleotides are TGTGCCAGCAGCTCGACAGGGATAACAGATACGCAGTATTTT. Protein sequence: CASSSTGITDTQYF.

The sample holds many counts of this clonotype. The chain couples TRBV25-1 to TRBJ1-5, with D possibly being TRBD1 (5 bases). Germline loops: CDR1 MGHDK, CDR2 SYGVNS. With 5 bases removed from V and 4 bases from J, the gap between germline ends came to 15 bases. CDR3 length: 15 residues. CDR3 amino acids: CASSHTGLPNQPQHF. Here the CDR3 DNA reads TGTGCCAGCAGTCATACGGGACTGCCTAATCAGCCCCAGCATTTT.

This clonotype was seen repeatedly, ten times or more. The gene calls are TRBV18 and TRBJ2-2; no clear D. Germline V gives CDR1 KGHSH, CDR2 LQKENI. Trimming shortened V by 3 bases and J by 3 bases, and 2 bases separated the two germline ends. CDR3 length: 12 amino acids. CDR3 in DNA: TGTGCCAGCTCACCGGACACCGGGGAGCTGTTTTTT. Translating gives CASSPDTGELFF. The full variable domain, in which reference TRBV18 and TRBJ2-2 provide the parts outside the CDR3, is NAGVMQNPRHLVRRRGQEARLRCSPMKGHSHVYWYRQLPEEGLKFMVYLQKENIIDESGMPKERFSAEFPKEGPSILRIQQVVRGDSAAYFCASSPDTGELFFGEGSRLTVL.

This clonotype was recorded at least ten times. The chain joins TRBV28 to TRBJ2-1; 9 bases are a match to TRBD1. CDR1 MDHEN and CDR2 SYDVKM come from the germline V gene. The CDR3 loop spans 14 amino acids. V lost 4 bases to trimming and J lost 8 bases; unmatched junction nucleotides: 6. CDR3 loop: CASSSGTGPYEQFF. The CDR3 DNA is TGTGCCAGCAGTTCCGGGACAGGGCCATATGAGCAGTTCTTC.

This clonotype was seen a single time. V usage is TRBV15 and J usage is TRBJ2-7; TRBD2 is a possible D gene (6 bases). V shed 0 bases and J shed 2 bases, with 14 bases lying between them. The CDR3 extends over 16 amino acids. Germline CDR1 reads LNHNV; CDR2 reads YYDKDF (reference sequence). Here the CDR3 DNA reads TGTGCCACCAGCAGAGATCTTTCCGGAGGGGCCTACGAGCAGTACTTC. Amino acid sequence: CATSRDLSGGAYEQYF.

This clonotype was found many times. The chain links TRBV7-9 to TRBJ1-2; the match to TRBD1 covers 8 bases. The CDR3 sequence is 12 residues long. V was clipped by 8 bases and J by 4 bases; unmatched bases: 3. In germline, CDR1 is SEHNR, CDR2 FQNEAQ (reference sequence). CDR3 region: CASDRGVYGYTF. In DNA form, the CDR3 reads TGTGCCAGCGACAGGGGAGTCTATGGCTACACCTTC. The full variable domain, in which reference TRBV7-9 and TRBJ1-2 provide the parts outside the CDR3, is DTGVSQNPRHKITKRGQNVTFRCDPISEHNRLYWYRQTLGQGPEFLTYFQNEAQLEKSRLLSDRFSAERPKGSFSTLEIQRTEQGDSAMYLCASDRGVYGYTFGSGTRLTVV.

This clonotype was detected many times. The chain joins TRBV28 to TRBJ2-5, with 9 bases aligning to TRBD1. With 6 bases clipped from V and 6 bases from J, the junction kept 5 bases outside the gene matches. Germline V CDR1 and CDR2: MDHEN, SYDVKM. CDR3 size: 13 residues. In DNA form, the CDR3 reads TGTGCCAGCAGGGGGACAGGGCGGCAGACCCAGTACTTC. Its translation: CASRGTGRQTQYF.

The V call is TRBV2, the J call TRBJ1-1; D is undetermined. Germline V CDR1 and CDR2: SNHLY, FYNNEI. Trimming removed 3 bases at V and 1 base at J, with 9 bases between. The CDR3 consists of 14 residues. The chain's CDR3 is CASSEGSRNTEAFF. CDR3 DNA sequence: TGTGCCAGCAGTGAGGGGAGTAGGAACACTGAAGCTTTCTTT. The full variable domain, its missing parts supplied by reference TRBV2 and TRBJ1-1, is EPEVTQTPSHQVTQMGQEVILRCVPISNHLYFYWYRQILGQKVEFLVSFYNNEISEKSEIFDDQFSVERPDGSNFTLKIRSTKLEDSAMYFCASSEGSRNTEAFFGQGTRLTVV.